This TCR beta chain was sequenced in a study of regulatory T cells in long-lasting Graves disease (dated by TCRdb to the early 2020s). About the study as a whole: Newly diagnosed Graves' disease patients had taken antithyroid drugs for less than 3 months. The study took place in China and was registered as a clinical trial. Peripheral blood TCR sequencing and RNA sequencing compared persistent Graves' disease patients with newly diagnosed Graves' disease patients. A total of around 35 samples underwent TCR sequencing: around 13 from persistent and approximately 20 from newly diagnosed Graves' disease patients. Summary of the overall study and its limitations: The authors acknowledged the small sample size as a limitation that may reduce accuracy. TRBV28, TRBJ1-2 and TRBJ2-5 were preferentially used in persistent disease, while TRBV20-1 and TRBJ2-1 were favored in newly diagnosed disease. Patients with persistent disease shared more public clonotypes (around 2,500) than newly diagnosed patients did (966). Only peripheral blood was studied, because thyroid tissue, the primary lesion, was inaccessible. Compared with newly diagnosed patients, patients with persistent Graves' disease had lower TCR Shannon entropy and fewer highly expanded clones, which suggests clonal expansion. Sequencing and analysis were limited to the TCR beta chain.

Library prep was done by multiplex PCR. TCRdb records Illumina HiSeq 4000 as the sequencer. CDR3 regions were amplified by Arm-PCR with iRepertoire HTBI primers to construct TCR beta libraries. Before sequencing, the PCR products underwent gel purification. The study's own analysis went as follows. A total of under 80 TRBV and under 15 TRBJ segments were identified across samples and were used for gene usage analysis of CDR3 amino acid clonotypes. COPE and FqMerger were used to merge filtered high-quality paired reads into contigs. Contigs were aligned with BLAST to IMGT TRBV, TRBD and TRBJ reference genes, and CDR3 was defined per IMGT. Any clonotype with a frequency above 0.1% was classified as a highly expanded clone. Shannon entropy was used to measure repertoire diversity, and the Gini coefficient was used to measure V-J evenness. A clonotype was considered public if more than one individual shared it. The raw public data were reprocessed by TCRdb itself: fastp quality trimming at Q25, MiXCR clonotype calling, in-frame beta chains only. Rows are unified per CDR3 protein, each entry keeping the most common DNA and genes. It is TCRdb's table, rather than the study itself, that gives the V and J calls and clone size. The sample has about 220,000 distinct CDR3 sequences on record, about 18% of them singletons. The ten largest make up roughly a fifth of the sample.

This clonotype was seen many times. The target of this receptor is not known. No clone much larger than this one lies a single base away; base qualities are absent. The time point label for this specimen denotes: newly diagnosed GD, antithyroid drugs for less than 3 months. For both TCR sequencing and RNA sequencing, RNA was extracted from PBMCs using TRIzol. Graves' disease was diagnosed according to American Thyroid Association guidelines. Patients were recruited from an endocrinology department in Xi'an, China. From each patient, around 9 milliliters of peripheral blood was collected into an EDTA anticoagulant tube. Ficoll Paque Plus density gradient separation was used to isolate PBMCs, and no further T cell sorting was performed. RNA quality was checked with an Agilent 2100 Bioanalyzer and agarose gel, and concentration with a NanoDrop 2000. V is cut by 5 bases and J by 7 bases, and the space between the germline ends is 20 bases. The CDR3 sequence holds 15 residues, the cysteine and phenylalanine included. The CDR3 DNA has 45 bases and is translated from base 1.

Sequencing was performed on peripheral blood mononuclear cells (PBMCs), taken at new diagnosis, from a patient treated with antithyroid drugs. The clonotype comes from a female donor with Graves disease. The V and J genes are TRBV12-3 or TRBV12-4 and TRBJ1-2; a confident D gene designation cannot be given. The nucleotide sequence is given as TGTGCCAGCAGTCCACCAGGTTCGTTTGGCTTTGGCTACACCTTC. Its protein product is CASSPPGSFGFGYTF.